This T cell receptor (beta chain) emerged from a study of blood T cell repertoires in COVID-19. Across the whole study: The United States, Italy and Spain were the sources of the acute and convalescent COVID-19 samples. PBMCs, B-cell-depleted T cells, or T cells were the source of the cDNA or gDNA that made up the material.

Original methodology: Amplification from reference gene primers served as the basis for estimated nucleated cell counts. Sequencing was performed with immunoSEQ multiplex PCR; in TCRdb, only in-frame clones are kept and a portion is missing. From that table come the V and J calls and clone size; the DNA was used to work out D and trimming. Of 130,000 or so clones in the sample, approximately 84% are singletons; the top ten hold about 18%. The CDR3 totals 14 residues. Trimming took off 3 bases at V and 4 bases at J, with 13 bases between the two ends. The germline V gene encodes CDR1 SGDLS and CDR2 YYNGEE.

The origin of this receptor is an elderly woman with acute or convalescent COVID-19. The sequenced material came from peripheral blood. The chain joins TRBV9 to TRBJ1-2; D may be TRBD1 (5 bases). CDR3: CASSAPGKGYGYTF. CDR3 bases: TGTGCCAGCAGCGCCCCAGGGAAGGGCTATGGCTACACCTTC.